One and the same sample provided the 3 T cell receptor beta chains below, sequenced in a study of CD8 T cells in Susac syndrome. An input of about 0.45 to 1 ug of RNA was subjected to reverse transcription using random hexamers. One entry per CDR3 protein, called by TCRdb with MiXCR from the immunoSEQ multiplex PCR reads. The profile covers a few hundred thousand distinct CDR3 sequences, with more than 70% appearing a single time and roughly 0.1% taken by the ten largest. Specimen: CD8+ T cells from PBMCs. Source of these receptors: a human donor with multiple sclerosis.

With regard to this clonotype: Its ends do not fully match the called genes, so a read error is possible. The chain has TRBV29-1 and TRBJ2-7, with unresolved D. Germline V lookup: CDR1 SQVTM, CDR2 ANQGSEA. The CDR3 totals 13 residues. The CDR3 bases are TGCAGCGTTGGAGTGGGCGAATCCTGCGAGCAGTACTTC. It specifies CSVGVGESCEQYF.

V is TRBV19 and J is TRBJ1-1, with 9 positions matching TRBD1. Germline CDR1 and CDR2: LNHDA and SQIVND (reference sequence). The V segment lost 1 base and the J segment 1 base; nucleotides outside the gene matches: 4. The CDR3 has 16 amino acids. CDR3 sequence (DNA): TGTGCCAGTAGTATAGGTCCGGACAGGGGGAACACTGAAGCTTTCTTT. Translating gives CASSIGPDRGNTEAFF.

This chain connects TRBV3-1 to TRBJ2-7, with D possibly being TRBD1 (6 bases). The CDR3 consists of 13 residues. Looked up from germline, CDR1 is LGHDT and CDR2 is YNNKEL (reference sequence). V lost 6 bases to trimming and J lost 2 bases, with 11 bases between them. The CDR3 sequence: CASRRTDTYEQYF. For the CDR3, the DNA is TGTGCCAGCAGAAGGACAGATACCTACGAGCAGTACTTC.